These 30 T cell receptor beta chains were all obtained from the same sample, sequenced in a study of CD8 T cells in Susac syndrome. RNA in amounts of about 0.5 to 1 ug was reverse transcribed with random hexamers. Using its own MiXCR run on the immunoSEQ multiplex PCR reads, TCRdb lists one record per CDR3 protein. Of 100,000 to 150,000 distinct CDR3 sequences in the sample, just over 95% were seen once. Sequencing input: CD4+ T cells from PBMCs. These receptors were obtained from a human donor with Susac syndrome.

This clonotype was detected a few times. The chain uses TRBV30 and TRBJ2-2; D gene uncertain. Germline V gene data show CDR1 as GTSNPN and CDR2 as SVGIG (reference sequence). Trimming took 3 bases from V and 0 from J, leaving 11 bases between them. This CDR3 is 15 amino acids long. CDR3 bases: TGTGCCTGGAGATCGGTGGGGACGAACACCGGGGAGCTGTTTTTT. Encoded protein: CAWRSVGTNTGELFF.

The rearrangement joins TRBV20-1 to TRBJ1-1; weak D call: TRBD1 (6 bases). The CDR3 spans 12 residues. Germline CDR1 and CDR2: DFQATT and SNEGSKA (reference sequence). V was cut by 3 bases and J by 3 bases, with 8 bases left in between. CDR3: CSASYRDTEAFF. CDR3 nucleotides: TGCAGTGCTAGTTACAGGGACACTGAAGCTTTCTTT.

The chain links TRBV7-2 to TRBJ2-3; 11 bases match TRBD2. V shed 5 bases and J 4 bases; nucleotides not matched to a gene: 5. The germline V gene has CDR1 SGHTA and CDR2 FQGNSA. The CDR3 length is 15 residues. DNA for the CDR3: TGTGCCAGCAGCGAAACTAGCGGGAGCCCAGATACGCAGTATTTT. Translating it yields CASSETSGSPDTQYF.

In its sample, this clonotype was seen once. The rearrangement uses TRBV28 and TRBJ2-5; D is ambiguous. This CDR3 comprises 14 residues. CDR1 is MDHEN, CDR2 SYDVKM, per germline. V gave up 5 bases and J gave up 2 bases, with 12 bases separating them. The CDR3, as DNA: TGTGCCAGCAGTCCCACAGATATTCAAGAGACCCAGTACTTC. Translating gives CASSPTDIQETQYF. Looking up the rest from reference TRBV28 and TRBJ2-5 gives the full variable domain: DVKVTQSSRYLVKRTGEKVFLECVQDMDHENMFWYRQDPGLGLRLIYFSYDVKMKEKGDIPEGYSVSREKKERFSLILESASTNQTSMYLCASSPTDIQETQYFGPGTRLLVL.

This chain joins TRBV7-9 and TRBJ2-5; 14 nucleotides agree with TRBD2. V was pared by 6 bases and J by 6 bases, with 9 bases of the junction left unmatched. The germline V gene encodes CDR1 SEHNR and CDR2 FQNEAQ (reference sequence). This CDR3 contains 16 residues. The CDR3 region has the DNA TGTGCCAGCAGAGTCTCCGGGACTAGCGGGAGTAAGACCCAGTACTTC. Amino acids: CASRVSGTSGSKTQYF.

For the CDR3, the DNA is TGTGCCAGCAGTTACTCGACGAGGGGCACCCGGGGTTACACCTTC. Translation gives CASSYSTRGTRGYTF. The V and J genes are TRBV6-2 or TRBV6-3 and TRBJ1-2; weak D call: TRBD1 (5 bases). The CDR3 loop spans 15 amino acids. Germline lookup yields CDR1 MNHEY and CDR2 SVGEGT. V shed 0 bases and J shed 11 bases, with 19 bases lying between them.

This chain connects TRBV20-1 to TRBJ1-3, with D perhaps matching TRBD1 (6 bases). CDR3 length equals 16 residues. Trimming stripped 0 bases from V and 2 bases from J, with 14 bases between. Germline V gene lookup returns CDR1 DFQATT and CDR2 SNEGSKA (reference sequence). The CDR3 loop reads CSARDAGGGTGNTIYF. The CDR3 DNA reads as TGCAGTGCTAGAGATGCCGGCGGGGGCACTGGAAACACCATATATTTT.

The genes are TRBV20-1 and TRBJ2-1, with D perhaps given as TRBD1 or TRBD2 (5 bases each). CDR3 length: 14 amino acids. Deletions cut 6 bases from V and 7 bases from J, with 19 bases between. The germline CDR1 and CDR2 sequences are DFQATT and SNEGSKA (reference sequence). The CDR3 loop is CSARGGSMGNEQFF. The CDR3 bases are TGCAGTGCCCGGGGCGGCTCCATGGGAAATGAGCAGTTCTTC.

The rearrangement joins TRBV6-2 or TRBV6-3 to TRBJ1-2; 11 bases are shared with TRBD1. CDR1 MNHEY and CDR2 SVGEGT come from the germline V gene. V gave up 5 bases and J gave up 8 bases; unmatched junction bases: 10. This CDR3 has 15 residues. CDR3: CASSLGQGASRGYTF. CDR3 nucleotide sequence: TGTGCCAGCAGTCTTGGACAGGGGGCCTCTAGGGGCTACACCTTC.

The J gene is TRBJ1-2, the V gene TRBV6-1; possibly TRBD1 for D (6 bases). Germline V gene data show CDR1 as MNHNS and CDR2 as SASEGT. The CDR3 totals 14 residues. The ends were cut back, 6 bases at V and 2 bases at J, with 13 bases in the middle. The CDR3 here is CASSPGHENYGYTF. CDR3 sequence (DNA): TGTGCCAGCAGCCCGGGACACGAAAACTATGGCTACACCTTC.

V usage is TRBV5-6 and J usage is TRBJ1-4; tentative D call: TRBD1 (5 bases). The germline V gene has CDR1 SGHDT and CDR2 YYEEEE. The V end lost 1 base, the J end lost 8 bases, and 12 bases lay between the germline ends. The CDR3 is 14 amino acids. CDR3 nucleotide sequence: TGTGCCAGCAGCTTGTGGCAGGGAACAGAAAAACTGTTTTTT. Residues: CASSLWQGTEKLFF.

The V call is TRBV20-1, the J call TRBJ1-1, with 8 bases identical to TRBD1. The CDR3 contains 12 residues. CDR1 is DFQATT and CDR2 is SNEGSKA in the germline V gene (reference sequence). Unmatched junction bases numbered 2, after V lost 5 bases and J lost 3 bases. The chain's CDR3 is CSASTGDTEAFF. For the CDR3, the DNA is TGCAGTGCTTCGACAGGGGACACTGAAGCTTTCTTT.

This rearrangement joins TRBV6-5 to TRBJ2-3, with D uncertain. Trimming took 7 bases from V and 0 from J, leaving 5 bases between them. This CDR3 has 12 residues. The germline V gene encodes CDR1 MNHEY and CDR2 SVGAGI. CDR3: CASKASTDTQYF. CDR3 in DNA: TGTGCCAGCAAGGCCAGCACAGATACGCAGTATTTT.

V and J are TRBV29-1 and TRBJ2-5; perhaps D is TRBD1 or TRBD2 (6 bases each). Germline V gene sequence: CDR1 SQVTM, CDR2 ANQGSEA. The ends were cut back, 4 bases at V and 4 bases at J, with 10 bases in the middle. The CDR3 runs 12 residues. The DNA for the CDR3 is TGCAGCGTTGGAGGGGGGAGAGAGACCCAGTACTTC. It yields the protein CSVGGGRETQYF.

This clonotype was seen once. This chain connects TRBV6-2 or TRBV6-3 to TRBJ1-2, with TRBD1 matching 7 bases. The germline V gene encodes CDR1 MNHEY and CDR2 SVGEGT. The V segment lost 8 bases and the J segment 6 bases; nucleotides outside the gene matches: 15. The CDR3 has 15 residues. CDR3 nucleotide sequence: TGTGCCAGCGTCCCCCAACTCGCAGGGGGTGATGGCTACACCTTC. Translated, it gives CASVPQLAGGDGYTF.

V is TRBV29-1 and J is TRBJ2-3; D is tentatively TRBD1 or TRBD2 (5 bases each). The ends were cut back, 4 bases at V and 5 bases at J, with 16 bases in the middle. In germline, CDR1 is SQVTM, CDR2 ANQGSEA. This CDR3 comprises 14 residues. The CDR3 reads CSVATRQSQDTQYF. The CDR3 nucleotides read TGCAGCGTTGCTACTAGACAGAGCCAAGATACGCAGTATTTT.

Only one count was recorded for this clonotype. The J gene is TRBJ2-5, the V gene TRBV9; D call uncertain. Trimming stripped 0 bases from V and 2 bases from J, with 5 bases between. Per the germline V gene, CDR1 is SGDLS and CDR2 is YYNGEE. This CDR3 region has 13 residues. The CDR3 sequence: CASSVALQETQYF. The CDR3 DNA sequence: TGTGCCAGCAGCGTAGCCCTTCAAGAGACCCAGTACTTC.

The chain uses TRBV20-1 and TRBJ1-1; D gene ambiguous. The CDR3 contains 14 residues. The V gene's germline CDR1 is DFQATT and CDR2 SNEGSKA (reference sequence). Trimming took 3 bases from V and 0 from J, leaving 11 bases between them. CDR3: CSARGRRMNTEAFF. The DNA for the CDR3 is TGCAGTGCTAGGGGTCGTAGGATGAACACTGAAGCTTTCTTT.

The rearrangement uses TRBV19 and TRBJ2-5; D call uncertain. Trimming shortened V by 4 bases and J by 7 bases, and 16 bases separated the two germline ends. CDR3 length: 14 amino acids. Germline V gene lookup returns CDR1 LNHDA and CDR2 SQIVND (reference sequence). CDR3 in amino acids: CASSTRHSGGTQYF. CDR3 bases: TGTGCCAGTAGTACGAGACACTCCGGCGGGACCCAGTACTTC. The full variable domain, in which reference TRBV19 and TRBJ2-5 provide the parts outside the CDR3, is DGGITQSPKYLFRKEGQNVTLSCEQNLNHDAMYWYRQDPGQGLRLIYYSQIVNDFQKGDIAEGYSVSREKKESFPLTVTSAQKNPTAFYLCASSTRHSGGTQYFGPGTRLLVL.

The chain recombines TRBV14 with TRBJ2-7, with D perhaps matching TRBD2 (6 bases). Germline assignment: CDR1 SGHDN and CDR2 FVKESK. Trimming left V 3 bases short and J 2 bases short, with 11 bases between. This CDR3 has 14 residues. The CDR3 loop is CASSHLAEPYEQYF. CDR3 sequence (DNA): TGTGCCAGCAGCCATTTAGCGGAACCCTACGAGCAGTACTTC.

This chain joins TRBV28 and TRBJ2-7, with 8 bases aligning to TRBD1. J gave up 2 bases and V 7 bases, and 4 bases lay outside the gene matches. Germline values: CDR1 MDHEN, CDR2 SYDVKM. The CDR3 extends over 13 amino acids. CDR3 sequence: CASNRQGPYEQYF. DNA of the CDR3: TGTGCCAGCAATCGACAGGGGCCCTACGAGCAGTACTTC.

The V call is TRBV29-1, the J call TRBJ2-1, with D maybe TRBD2 (6 bases). V lost 0 bases and J lost 0, with 21 bases in between. CDR3 length equals 19 residues. Germline V gene data show CDR1 as SQVTM and CDR2 as ANQGSEA. The CDR3 spells CSVEDRRLGRTISYNEQFF. The CDR3 DNA is TGCAGCGTTGAAGACCGCCGTCTCGGGCGGACTATCTCCTACAATGAGCAGTTCTTC.

J is TRBJ1-1 and V is TRBV5-1; D remains unclear. The ends were cut back, 1 base at V and 6 bases at J, with 13 bases in the middle. The CDR3 is 14 amino acids. Germline CDR1 SGHRS, CDR2 YFSETQ. The CDR3 DNA sequence: TGCGCCAGCAGCTTGTTGTCCGGGAGGGCTGAAGCTTTCTTT. Translating gives CASSLLSGRAEAFF.

The V call is TRBV3-1, the J call TRBJ1-5; no clear D gene. The CDR3 length is 13 residues. V shed 0 bases and J shed 5 bases, with 5 bases lying between them. Germline V gives CDR1 LGHDT, CDR2 YNNKEL (reference sequence). The CDR3 here is CASSQDRDQPQHF. The CDR3 DNA sequence: TGTGCCAGCAGCCAAGATCGGGATCAGCCCCAGCATTTT.

The chain carries TRBV7-6 and TRBJ2-7; 7 bases match TRBD2. Trimming took 0 bases from V and 7 from J; bases not matched to a gene: 3. The CDR3 totals 13 residues. Germline CDR1 reads SGHVS; CDR2 reads FNYEAQ. The chain's CDR3 is CASSLAGGPEQYF. The CDR3 bases are TGTGCCAGCAGCTTAGCGGGAGGGCCGGAGCAGTACTTC.

The rearrangement links TRBV3-1 to TRBJ1-5, with D unresolved. V was pared by 4 bases and J by 9 bases, with 7 bases between. Germline-derived CDR1 and CDR2 are LGHDT and YNNKEL (reference sequence). This CDR3 spans 11 amino acids. The CDR3 loop is CASSLFWPQHF. CDR3 DNA sequence: TGTGCCAGCAGCCTCTTCTGGCCCCAGCATTTT.

The rearrangement uses TRBV9 and TRBJ1-1; D is ambiguous. This CDR3 spans 14 amino acids. Germline CDR1 and CDR2: SGDLS and YYNGEE. With 0 bases removed from V and 3 bases from J, the gap between germline ends came to 9 bases. The CDR3 sequence is CASSVGMSDTEAFF. The CDR3 region has the DNA TGTGCCAGCAGCGTAGGGATGTCGGACACTGAAGCTTTCTTT. Using reference TRBV9 and TRBJ1-1 for the parts outside the CDR3, the full variable domain is DSGVTQTPKHLITATGQRVTLRCSPRSGDLSVYWYQQSLDQGLQFLIQYYNGEERAKGNILERFSAQQFPDLHSELNLSSLELGDSALYFCASSVGMSDTEAFFGQGTRLTVV.

This chain uses TRBV12-3 or TRBV12-4 with TRBJ2-1; the match to TRBD2 covers 8 bases. V gave up 7 bases and J gave up 2 bases; unmatched junction bases: 4. The CDR3 totals 14 residues. CDR3 DNA sequence: TGTGCCAGCAAACAGCGGGAGACCTACAATGAGCAGTTCTTC. It translates to CASKQRETYNEQFF.

J is TRBJ2-6 and V is TRBV6-1; D is uncertain. Trimming stripped 4 bases from V and 0 bases from J, with 16 bases between. The CDR3 is 18 residues long. Germline CDR1 reads MNHNS; CDR2 reads SASEGT. The CDR3 DNA is TGTGCCAGCAGTGTGGACCTTGGTTTTGGCTCTGGGGCCAACGTCCTGACTTTC. It codes for CASSVDLGFGSGANVLTF.

J is TRBJ2-7 and V is TRBV20-1; D is unresolved. Trimming removed 3 bases at V and 0 bases at J, with 6 bases between. CDR3 length: 12 amino acids. CDR1 DFQATT and CDR2 SNEGSKA come from the germline V gene (reference sequence). The CDR3 DNA is TGCAGTGCTAGCCCCACCTCCTACGAGCAGTACTTC. Translating it yields CSASPTSYEQYF.